The 12 T cell receptor beta chains presented below share a single source sample, sequenced in a study of blood T cell repertoires in COVID-19. Assay used: immunoSEQ multiplex PCR; TCRdb lists only in-frame clones, some missing. This repertoire shows about 190,000 clones, roughly 80% found once; its top ten account for around 15%. The material sequenced was peripheral blood. These TCRs come from a man in his fifties or sixties with active or convalescent COVID-19.

The chain carries TRBV12-3 or TRBV12-4 and TRBJ2-5; no clear D. Trimming pared 0 bases from V and 2 bases from J, leaving 4 bases between. The CDR3 covers 13 residues. The CDR3 nucleotides read TGTGCCAGCAGTTTAGCCAGACAAGAGACCCAGTACTTC. Encoded protein: CASSLARQETQYF.

The V gene is TRBV29-1, the J gene TRBJ2-7; 11 positions agree with TRBD2. Germline V CDR1 and CDR2: SQVTM, ANQGSEA. The trim removed 5 bases at V and 2 bases at J, leaving 5 bases unmatched. CDR3 length: 14 residues. This chain's CDR3 is CSVRGLADPYEQYF. The CDR3, as DNA: TGCAGCGTTAGGGGACTAGCGGACCCCTACGAGCAGTACTTC.

The chain combines TRBV9 with TRBJ1-3; 8 bases are shared with TRBD1. J was trimmed by 2 bases and V by 4 bases; bases with no gene match: 5. Per germline, CDR1 SGDLS and CDR2 YYNGEE. The CDR3 runs to 15 residues. CDR3 sequence: CASSHDRGTGNTIYF. The CDR3 DNA reads as TGTGCCAGCAGCCACGACAGGGGCACTGGAAACACCATATATTTT. Full variable domain (outside the CDR3, taken from reference TRBV9 and TRBJ1-3): DSGVTQTPKHLITATGQRVTLRCSPRSGDLSVYWYQQSLDQGLQFLIQYYNGEERAKGNILERFSAQQFPDLHSELNLSSLELGDSALYFCASSHDRGTGNTIYFGEGSWLTVV.

CDR3 sequence reads: CASSQLSGAGDTEAFF. CDR3 sequence (DNA): TGTGCCAGCAGCCAATTGTCAGGGGCCGGGGACACTGAAGCTTTCTTT. This chain links TRBV14 with TRBJ1-1; perhaps TRBD1 as D (6 bases). Looked up from germline, CDR1 is SGHDN and CDR2 is FVKESK. V lost 2 bases and J lost 3, with 16 bases in between. The CDR3 contains 16 residues.

The chain carries TRBV9 and TRBJ2-1; D is possibly TRBD2 (5 bases). This CDR3 has 17 residues. Germline lookup yields CDR1 SGDLS and CDR2 YYNGEE. Trimming removed 2 bases from V and 0 bases from J, with 15 bases in between. The CDR3 DNA sequence: TGTGCCAGCAGCGTTCAAGAAAGCGGACGCTCCTACAATGAGCAGTTCTTC. Its protein is CASSVQESGRSYNEQFF.

The V call is TRBV5-1, the J call TRBJ1-2, with D possibly TRBD1 on 6 matching bases. The CDR3 covers 14 residues. The germline V gene encodes CDR1 SGHRS and CDR2 YFSETQ. The germline V and J ends were trimmed by 4 bases and 3 bases, with 13 bases remaining between them. The CDR3, as DNA: TGCGCCAGCAGCAGCAGGGGCGAGGACTATGGCTACACCTTC. The encoded protein is CASSSRGEDYGYTF. The full variable domain, with the rest looked up from reference TRBV5-1 and TRBJ1-2, is KAGVTQTPRYLIKTRGQQVTLSCSPISGHRSVSWYQQTPGQGLQFLFEYFSETQRNKGNFPGRFSGRQFSNSRSEMNVSTLELGDSALYLCASSSRGEDYGYTFGSGTRLTVV.

The CDR3 coding sequence is TGTGCCAGCAGTGACTCAGGAGCCGGGGAGCTGTTTTTT. This translates into CASSDSGAGELFF. The gene calls are TRBV6-4 and TRBJ2-2; D is undetermined. This CDR3 is built from 13 residues. Germline assignment: CDR1 MRHNA and CDR2 SNTAGT. Trimming removed 0 bases at V and 6 bases at J, with 5 bases between.

V and J are TRBV20-1 and TRBJ2-1, with D hard to call. The V end lost 5 bases, the J end lost 10 bases, and 9 bases lay between the germline ends. CDR1 and CDR2 (germline): DFQATT, SNEGSKA (reference sequence). The length of the CDR3 is 10 residues. CDR3 loop: CSASRLEQFF. The CDR3 DNA sequence: TGCAGTGCTTCCAGACTGGAGCAGTTCTTC.

This clone was seen a handful of times. Here the CDR3 reads CASIAGGPTYEQYF. The CDR3 coding sequence is TGTGCCAGCATCGCGGGAGGGCCGACCTACGAGCAGTACTTC. The chain joins TRBV28 to TRBJ2-7, with 9 nucleotides matching TRBD2. Germline CDR1 is MDHEN and CDR2 is SYDVKM. Losses at the gene ends were 7 bases for V and 2 bases for J; bases not matched to a gene: 6. The CDR3 is made up of 14 amino acids. The entire variable domain, with the rest obtained from reference TRBV28 and TRBJ2-7, is as follows: DVKVTQSSRYLVKRTGEKVFLECVQDMDHENMFWYRQDPGLGLRLIYFSYDVKMKEKGDIPEGYSVSREKKERFSLILESASTNQTSMYLCASIAGGPTYEQYFGPGTRLTVT.

V usage is TRBV3-1 (or the pseudogene TRBV3-2) and J usage is TRBJ2-2, with 7 nucleotides matching TRBD2. There are 16 residues in the CDR3. Germline CDR1 reads LGHDT; CDR2 reads YNNKEL (reference sequence). The ends lost 4 bases at V and 0 bases at J; junction bases unmatched: 5. CDR3 loop: CASSPLGGANTGELFF. The CDR3 DNA follows: TGTGCCAGCAGCCCTTTGGGGGGGGCGAACACCGGGGAGCTGTTTTTT.

The DNA of the CDR3 is TGCAGTGCTAGTAGCGGGAGTCTCTCCTACAATGAGCAGTTCTTC. It yields the protein CSASSGSLSYNEQFF. V gene TRBV20-1 combines with J gene TRBJ2-1; 9 bases align to TRBD2. V dropped 3 bases and J dropped 0; count of bases not matched to a gene: 3. This CDR3 region has 15 residues. The germline gives CDR1 DFQATT, CDR2 SNEGSKA (reference sequence).

This chain uses TRBV1 with TRBJ2-1; TRBD2, as called in the table, went unchecked against the DNA. TRBV1 is recorded as a pseudogene. This CDR3 comprises 18 residues. Here the CDR3 reads CTSSTDTSGRSSYNEQFF. As DNA, the CDR3 is TGCACCAGCAGCACAGATACTAGCGGGAGGAGCTCCTACAATGAGCAGTTCTTC.